Below, one T cell receptor (beta chain) is given with its context. Its antigen is not yet known. Nothing much larger sits one base from this clone, and base qualities are not available. In Seattle, one collaborating source enrolled patients while the infection was active and tracked those patients longitudinally over the course of disease. The collaborating institutions used their own protocols to collect whole blood in K2EDTA tubes. For TCRbeta analysis, collaborators shipped samples as frozen whole blood, isolated PBMCs, or DNA extracted from either of those sample types. The data belong to a study of blood T cell repertoires in COVID-19 (dated by TCRdb to the early 2020s). In terms of the full investigation: Collaborator samples came from the United States, Italy and Spain and covered acute and convalescent phases of COVID-19. The prospective study material was composed of cDNA or gDNA derived from T cells, B-cell-depleted T cells, or PBMCs. The dataset comprised deeply sampled blood TCRbeta repertoires from subjects exposed to, actively infected with, or recovered from COVID-19. The repertoires were made available in a free public database intended to serve as a resource for research on the immune response to SARS-CoV-2. The samples were drawn from two sources: the first 160 participants of the ongoing ImmuneRACE study, and over 1,000 subjects contributed by 6 global collaborators. Sample metadata almost always included a de-identified subject ID, COVID-19 status, age in years and sex. Where available, HLA class I and class II types were obtained from metadata supplied by the sample provider rather than from assay-based typing. Summary of the overall study and its limitations: Clinical and demographic metadata were provided uncurated, with the amount varying by source and participant.

Via the germline V gene, CDR1 is KGHSH and CDR2 LQKENI. At the junction V is shortened by 4 bases and J by 6 bases, with 10 bases in between. The cysteine opens and the phenylalanine closes a CDR3 of 14 amino acids. The sequence is cut down to CDR3 DNA, 42 bases in frame from base 1. TCRbeta CDR3 regions were amplified from genomic DNA using the immunoSEQ Assay, a bias-controlled multiplex PCR. Concerning the study's data processing: The number of nucleated cells in each sample was estimated by amplification of reference gene primers within the assay. To quantify the absolute abundance of each unique TCRbeta CDR3 rearrangement, sequence reads were collapsed and filtered. For each sample, productive Simpson clonality was calculated by taking the square root of Simpson's diversity index across productive rearrangements. Held by TCRdb, this immuneACCESS table contains in-frame sequences only and omits some clones. Under half of the omission traces to an unresolved V gene where checked; the cause of the rest is unknown. For V, J and clone size, that table is used; D and trimming come from the DNA. Across this sample there are about 180,000 clones, with about 88% seen only once. The ten most abundant clones make up roughly 5% of the sample.

Specimen: peripheral blood. This receptor chain uses TRBV18 and TRBJ1-6; no D gene can be assigned with confidence. The TCR originated in a woman aged 45 to 65 with COVID-19, enrolled during active disease. The DNA reads as follows: TGTGCCAGCTCACAGGAGGACGGTAATTCACCCCTCCACTTT. This codes for CASSQEDGNSPLHF. The full variable domain, with segments outside the CDR3 supplied by the reference TRBV18 and TRBJ1-6 proteins, appears as NAGVMQNPRHLVRRRGQEARLRCSPMKGHSHVYWYRQLPEEGLKFMVYLQKENIIDESGMPKERFSAEFPKEGPSILRIQQVVRGDSAAYFCASSQEDGNSPLHFGNGTRLTVT.